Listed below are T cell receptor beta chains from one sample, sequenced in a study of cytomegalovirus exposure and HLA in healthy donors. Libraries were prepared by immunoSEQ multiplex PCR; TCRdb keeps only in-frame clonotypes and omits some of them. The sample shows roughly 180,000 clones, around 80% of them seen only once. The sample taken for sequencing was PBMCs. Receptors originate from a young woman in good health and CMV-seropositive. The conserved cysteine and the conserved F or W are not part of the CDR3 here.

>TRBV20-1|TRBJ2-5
SASNKETQY
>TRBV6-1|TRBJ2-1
ASSRDYSPYNEQF
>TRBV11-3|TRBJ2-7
ASSFLRSSYEQY
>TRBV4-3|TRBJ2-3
ASSHGLAGGRADTQY
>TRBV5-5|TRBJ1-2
ASSSIQGAYYGYT
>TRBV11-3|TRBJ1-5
ASSRGGNQPQH
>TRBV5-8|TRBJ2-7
ASSLRQGARPYEQY
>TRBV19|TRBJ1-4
ASSARDRGFGEKLF
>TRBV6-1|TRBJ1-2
ASSRTGPDYGYT
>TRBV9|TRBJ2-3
ASSVAPLAGGASTDTQY
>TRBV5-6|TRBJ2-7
ASSLRVGTTSDYEQY
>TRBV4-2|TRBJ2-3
ASSQDGWDTQY
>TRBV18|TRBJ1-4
ASSSVTTNEKLF
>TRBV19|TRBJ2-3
ASSRDRGTDTQY
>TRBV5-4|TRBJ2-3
ASSTGGGGRTDTQY
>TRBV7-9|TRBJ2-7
ASSPLLLGQGGNEQY
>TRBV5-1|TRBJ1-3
ASSRDSSGNTIY